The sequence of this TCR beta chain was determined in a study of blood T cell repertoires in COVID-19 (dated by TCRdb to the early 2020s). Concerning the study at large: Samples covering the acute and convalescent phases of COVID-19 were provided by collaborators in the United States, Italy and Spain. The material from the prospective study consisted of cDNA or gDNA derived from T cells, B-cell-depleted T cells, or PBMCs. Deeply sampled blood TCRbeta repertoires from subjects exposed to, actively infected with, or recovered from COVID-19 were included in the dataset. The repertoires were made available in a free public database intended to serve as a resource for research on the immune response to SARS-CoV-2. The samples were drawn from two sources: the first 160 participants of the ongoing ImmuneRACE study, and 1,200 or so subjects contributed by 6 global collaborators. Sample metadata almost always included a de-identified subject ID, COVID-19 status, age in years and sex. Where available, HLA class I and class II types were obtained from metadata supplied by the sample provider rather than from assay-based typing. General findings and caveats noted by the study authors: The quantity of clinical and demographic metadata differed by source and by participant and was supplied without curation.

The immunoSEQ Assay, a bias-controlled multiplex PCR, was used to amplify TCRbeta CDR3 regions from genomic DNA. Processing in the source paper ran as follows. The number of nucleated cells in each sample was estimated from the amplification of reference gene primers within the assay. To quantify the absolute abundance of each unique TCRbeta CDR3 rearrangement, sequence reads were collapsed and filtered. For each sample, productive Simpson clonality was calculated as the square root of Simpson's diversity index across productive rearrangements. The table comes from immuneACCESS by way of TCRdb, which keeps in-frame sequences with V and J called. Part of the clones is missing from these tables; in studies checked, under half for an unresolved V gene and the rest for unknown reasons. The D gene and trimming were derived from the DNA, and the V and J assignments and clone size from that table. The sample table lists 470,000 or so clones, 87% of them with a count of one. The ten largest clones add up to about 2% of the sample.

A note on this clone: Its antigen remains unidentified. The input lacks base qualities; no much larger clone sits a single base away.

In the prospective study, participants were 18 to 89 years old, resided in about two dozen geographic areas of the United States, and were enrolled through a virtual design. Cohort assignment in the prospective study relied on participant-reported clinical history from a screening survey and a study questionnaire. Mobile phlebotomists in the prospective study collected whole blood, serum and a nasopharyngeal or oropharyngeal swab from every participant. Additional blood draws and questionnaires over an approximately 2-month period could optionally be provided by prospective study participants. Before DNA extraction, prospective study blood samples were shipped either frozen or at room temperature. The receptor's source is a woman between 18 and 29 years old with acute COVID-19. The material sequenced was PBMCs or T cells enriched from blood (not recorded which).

The CDR3 reads CASSEGTNHDLRRSSYEQYF. DNA sequence: TGTGCCAGCAGCGAAGGGACTAACCACGATTTGCGGAGGAGCTCCTACGAGCAGTACTTC. Rearrangement joined TRBV3-1 (or the pseudogene TRBV3-2) to TRBJ2-7; 7 middle bases align to TRBD2. The V end gives up 5 bases and the J end 0 bases, leaving 22 bases in the junction not matched to a gene. CDR1 and CDR2 are read off the germline V gene (reference sequence) as LGHDT and YNNKEL. The CDR3 covers 20 residues, taking in both the cysteine and the phenylalanine. Only the CDR3 DNA is retained, 60 bases long and in frame from the first base.